This T cell receptor (beta chain) was found in a study of OX40 agonist ivuxolimab in advanced cancers. Study-wide context: Subjects had a mean age of roughly 60 years, with a range of 23 to 79; roughly 80% were male. Partial responses were recorded for three patients, including one with hepatocellular carcinoma and two with cutaneous melanoma.

Clones were read by immunoSEQ multiplex PCR, and TCRdb kept only the in-frame ones, dropping some. The sample gives about 91,000 clones, 87% of which show up once; about 4% is in the top ten. Losses at the gene ends were 4 bases for V and 2 bases for J; bases not matched to a gene: 9. This CDR3 is built from 16 residues. Germline CDR1 SGHDT, CDR2 YYEEEE. This chain joins TRBV5-6 and TRBJ2-1; 7 bases map to TRBD2. The sequenced sample was CD4+ or CD8+ T cells sorted from blood, obtained in a trial of the OX40 agonist ivuxolimab. The origin of this receptor is an adult with an advanced solid tumor such as melanoma, head and neck, liver or kidney cancer. In DNA, the CDR3 is TGTGCCAGCAGCCCACACCTAGCGGACCCCTACAATGAGCAGTTCTTC. Amino acid sequence: CASSPHLADPYNEQFF.